These T cell receptor beta chains were read from a single sample in a study of OX40 agonist ivuxolimab in advanced cancers. The protocol was immunoSEQ multiplex PCR, while the TCRdb copy is restricted to in-frame clones and leaves out a portion. The table has some 74,000 clones, approximately 90% seen once. The starting material was CD4+ or CD8+ T cells sorted from blood, obtained in a trial of the OX40 agonist ivuxolimab. These receptor sequences come from an adult with an advanced solid tumor such as melanoma, head and neck, liver or kidney cancer. Each CDR3 is given with its conserved first and last residue. A D gene is named only where the DNA matches it firmly. Size tells how often a clone was seen (once, few, many) or the class of an expanded clone, and some rows leave it out.

v_call: TRBV5-4
d_call: TRBD1
clone_size: NA
j_call: TRBJ2-3
cdr3_aa: CASSSRQGPLGDTQYF
cdr3_nt: TGTGCCAGCAGCTCCAGACAGGGCCCACTTGGAGATACGCAGTATTTT

v_call: TRBV7-2
d_call: NA
clone_size: NA
j_call: TRBJ2-5
cdr3_aa: CASRPDGLGAQYF
cdr3_nt: TGTGCCAGCAGACCCGACGGGCTAGGGGCCCAGTACTTC

v_call: TRBV11-2
d_call: NA
clone_size: NA
j_call: TRBJ2-4
cdr3_aa: CASSLDWGQGQAKNIQYF
cdr3_nt: TGTGCCAGCAGCTTAGATTGGGGCCAGGGGCAAGCCAAAAACATTCAGTACTTC

v_call: TRBV7-3
d_call: TRBD1
clone_size: NA
j_call: TRBJ2-7
cdr3_aa: CASSPSGTGGHEQYF
cdr3_nt: TGTGCCAGCAGTCCCTCCGGGACAGGGGGTCACGAGCAGTACTTC

v_call: TRBV23-1
d_call: NA
clone_size: NA
j_call: TRBJ1-2
cdr3_aa: CASSFDCQGGYTF
cdr3_nt: TGCGCCAGCAGTTTTGATTGCCAGGGTGGCTACACCTTC

v_call: TRBV18
d_call: TRBD1
clone_size: NA
j_call: TRBJ1-1
cdr3_aa: CASSRDRVGGEAFF
cdr3_nt: TGTGCCAGCTCCCGTGACAGGGTAGGTGGTGAAGCTTTCTTT

v_call: TRBV10-1
d_call: TRBD2
clone_size: NA
j_call: TRBJ2-7
cdr3_aa: CASSPMTSGSVGEQYF
cdr3_nt: TGCGCCAGCAGCCCCATGACTAGCGGGAGTGTCGGCGAGCAGTACTTC

v_call: TRBV19
d_call: TRBD1
clone_size: few
j_call: TRBJ2-7
cdr3_aa: CASSIGTGNIYEQYF
cdr3_nt: TGTGCCAGTAGTATTGGGACAGGGAACATCTACGAGCAGTACTTC

v_call: TRBV9
d_call: TRBD2
clone_size: NA
j_call: TRBJ2-5
cdr3_aa: CASSSGGNKETQYF
cdr3_nt: TGTGCCAGCAGCAGCGGGGGGAATAAAGAGACCCAGTACTTC

v_call: TRBV10-3
d_call: TRBD1
clone_size: NA
j_call: TRBJ2-3
cdr3_aa: CAISDGGRQGYTDTQYF
cdr3_nt: TGTGCCATCAGTGATGGGGGGAGACAGGGGTACACAGATACGCAGTATTTT

v_call: TRBV27
d_call: NA
clone_size: once
j_call: TRBJ1-5
cdr3_aa: CASSRFVGDGNQPQHF
cdr3_nt: TGTGCCAGCAGCAGATTCGTGGGGGATGGCAATCAGCCCCAGCATTTT